Below, 21 T cell receptor beta chains from the same sample are listed, as sequenced in a study of T-cell memory formation after mild COVID-19. MiXCR, run by TCRdb on the 5' RACE reads, gives a single entry per CDR3 protein. The table has fewer than 650,000 distinct CDR3 sequences, 17% seen once. The sequenced sample consisted of PBMCs or a T cell subset sorted from them (not recorded which). The receptors shown here come from an adult woman who had mild COVID-19 (a few samples of this study predate the infection). Cell type and time point are not known.

V is TRBV6-6 and J is TRBJ2-7, with D maybe TRBD1 (5 bases). Trimming left V 5 bases short and J 9 bases short, with 11 bases between. Looked up from germline, CDR1 is MNHNY and CDR2 is SVGAGI (reference sequence). The CDR3 contains 11 residues. The CDR3 DNA reads TGTGCCAGCAGTCCGGACATTCGGCAGTACTTC. It is translated as CASSPDIRQYF.

The chain couples TRBV6-2 or TRBV6-3 to TRBJ1-5, with D perhaps TRBD1 (5 bases). The ends were cut back, 5 bases at V and 3 bases at J, with 11 bases in the middle. This CDR3 region has 14 residues. CDR1 is MNHEY, CDR2 SVGEGT, per germline. CDR3 region: CASSPTANNQPQHF. CDR3 in DNA: TGTGCCAGCAGTCCGACAGCCAACAATCAGCCCCAGCATTTT.

V and J are TRBV25-1 and TRBJ2-7; D not certain. Germline V gene sequence: CDR1 MGHDK, CDR2 SYGVNS. The CDR3 spans 14 residues. Trimming pared 7 bases from V and 4 bases from J, leaving 17 bases between. The CDR3 reads CASTGIGPAYEQYF. The CDR3 DNA reads TGTGCCAGCACCGGTATAGGACCCGCTTACGAGCAGTACTTC.

This rearrangement joins TRBV25-1 to TRBJ1-2; perhaps TRBD1 as D (5 bases). Trimming removed 1 base from V and 0 bases from J, with 9 bases in between. The CDR3 is 15 amino acids. CDR1 MGHDK and CDR2 SYGVNS come from the germline V gene. CDR3 coding DNA: TGTGCCAGCAGTGAATTGGGGACTACTAACTATGGCTACACCTTC. This encodes CASSELGTTNYGYTF.

V and J are TRBV4-3 and TRBJ1-2; no firm D call. The CDR3 length is 14 residues. Trimming cost V 1 base and J 3 bases, with 9 bases left between them. Germline lookup yields CDR1 LGHNA and CDR2 YSLEER. The CDR3, as DNA: TGCGCCAGCAGCCAAGGACACCGTGACTATGGCTACACCTTC. Its translation is CASSQGHRDYGYTF.

This clonotype turned up a few times. The CDR3 DNA follows: TGTGCCAGCGGAAGGGGTAGCACTGAAGCTTTCTTT. Its translation: CASGRGSTEAFF. The chain couples TRBV5-6 to TRBJ1-1, with D tentatively TRBD1 (5 bases). The CDR3 consists of 12 residues. The V and J ends lost 7 bases and 4 bases respectively, with 11 bases between them. Germline CDR1 reads SGHDT; CDR2 reads YYEEEE.

J is TRBJ1-2 and V is TRBV20-1, with 7 bases matching TRBD1. The CDR3 covers 14 residues. Trimming took 6 bases from V and 4 from J; bases not matched to a gene: 11. Germline assignment: CDR1 DFQATT and CDR2 SNEGSKA (reference sequence). Here the CDR3 reads CSAPIPGTAYGYTF. CDR3 sequence (DNA): TGCAGTGCCCCGATCCCCGGGACAGCCTATGGCTACACCTTC.

The chain couples TRBV7-2 to TRBJ2-1; possibly TRBD1 or TRBD2 for D (6 bases each). CDR3 length: 16 residues. The V and J ends lost 6 bases and 0 bases respectively, with 15 bases between them. The germline CDR1 and CDR2 sequences are SGHTA and FQGNSA. CDR3 nucleotides: TGTGCCAGCAGATCTCGCGGGACAAACTCCTACAATGAGCAGTTCTTC. It encodes CASRSRGTNSYNEQFF.

In its sample, this clonotype was seen a few times. The rearrangement joins TRBV29-1 to TRBJ1-2; 7 bases align to TRBD1. The V segment lost 3 bases and the J segment 7 bases; nucleotides outside the gene matches: 5. CDR3 length: 12 residues. Germline V gene sequence: CDR1 SQVTM, CDR2 ANQGSEA. Here the CDR3 reads CSVDPHRGGYTF. The CDR3 DNA is TGCAGCGTTGACCCCCACAGGGGTGGCTACACCTTC.

This clonotype has ten or more counts. The V gene is TRBV20-1, the J gene TRBJ2-1, with TRBD1 matching 9 bases. With V trimmed by 6 bases and J by 10 bases, 4 bases remained unmatched. This CDR3 comprises 11 residues. Germline values: CDR1 DFQATT, CDR2 SNEGSKA (reference sequence). The CDR3 nucleotides are TGCAGTGCAACAGGGGGCAGGGAGCAGTTCTTC. Its protein is CSATGGREQFF.

The table lists this clonotype with a few counts. The CDR3 protein is CASSSGLLGYEQYF. For the CDR3, the DNA is TGCGCCAGCAGCTCGGGACTTCTCGGCTACGAGCAGTACTTC. The V call is TRBV5-1, the J call TRBJ2-7; D perhaps matches TRBD2 (6 bases). The CDR3 spans 14 residues. V gave up 3 bases and J gave up 3 bases, with 13 bases separating them. Germline CDR1 is SGHRS and CDR2 is YFSETQ.

This chain connects TRBV5-1 to TRBJ2-5, with D tentatively TRBD2 (5 bases). Germline V gene data show CDR1 as SGHRS and CDR2 as YFSETQ. The V end lost 5 bases, the J end lost 1 base, and 15 bases lay between the germline ends. There are 15 residues in the CDR3. CDR3 in amino acids: CASRVGRLTQETQYF. The CDR3 region has the DNA TGCGCCAGCAGGGTGGGTCGACTAACCCAAGAGACCCAGTACTTC.

This clonotype was recorded a few times. The genes are TRBV20-1 and TRBJ2-1; D is unclear. Per germline, CDR1 DFQATT and CDR2 SNEGSKA (reference sequence). The CDR3 is 13 amino acids. Trimming left V 7 bases short and J 0 bases short, with 10 bases between. CDR3 residues: CSGGRRSYNEQFF. The CDR3 DNA is TGCAGTGGAGGTCGGCGCTCCTACAATGAGCAGTTCTTC.

This clonotype was detected a few times. V is TRBV7-3 and J is TRBJ2-3, with TRBD2 matching 7 bases. The germline V gene encodes CDR1 SGHTA and CDR2 FQGTGA. The CDR3 runs 12 residues. Trimming cost V 4 bases and J 11 bases; bases outside gene matches: 6. The CDR3 sequence: CASSSERGGQYF. CDR3 DNA: TGTGCCAGCAGCTCCGAGCGGGGAGGGCAGTATTTT.

This clonotype appeared a few times. J is TRBJ2-7 and V is TRBV27, with 7 bases that match TRBD1. The germline V gene has CDR1 MNHEY and CDR2 SMNVEV (reference sequence). The junction had 0 bases not matched to a gene; V was cut back by 1 base and J by 6 bases. This CDR3 contains 12 residues. CDR3 bases: TGTGCCAGCAGTTTATACAGGGGCGAGCAGTACTTC. Amino acid sequence: CASSLYRGEQYF.

The gene calls are TRBV20-1 and TRBJ2-7, with D perhaps matching TRBD1 (7 bases). Germline CDR1 and CDR2: DFQATT and SNEGSKA (reference sequence). Trimming left V 6 bases short and J 3 bases short, with 15 bases between. This CDR3 has 13 residues. CDR3 DNA sequence: TGCAGTGCCTGCGGGACAGACCTCTACGAGCAGTACTTC. This translates into CSACGTDLYEQYF.

This clonotype was picked up a small number of times. The rearrangement joins TRBV15 to TRBJ2-2; TRBD2 is a possible D gene (6 bases). The CDR3 sequence is 13 residues long. CDR1 and CDR2 from the germline V gene are LNHNV and YYDKDF (reference sequence). V lost 11 bases to trimming and J lost 2 bases, with 12 bases between them. The CDR3 nucleotides read TGTGCCCTAAGGGAGGAAAACACCGGGGAGCTGTTTTTT. It specifies CALREENTGELFF. The variable domain in full, with the rest retrieved from reference TRBV15 and TRBJ2-2, is DAMVIQNPRYQVTQFGKPVTLSCSQTLNHNVMYWYQQKSSQAPKLLFHYYDKDFNNEADTPDNFQSRRPNTSFCFLDIRSPGLGDTAMYLCALREENTGELFFGEGSRLTVL.

This clonotype has only a few counts. V gene TRBV7-8 combines with J gene TRBJ2-2; 8 nucleotides agree with TRBD1. Trimming cost V 5 bases and J 3 bases; bases outside gene matches: 14. The CDR3 has 18 residues. The V gene's germline CDR1 is SGHVS and CDR2 FQNEAQ. The CDR3 region has the DNA TGTGCCAGCAGCCTTGCCGGCACAGAGGACAGGGACACCGGGGAGCTGTTTTTT. Translating gives CASSLAGTEDRDTGELFF. Complete variable domain (other parts from reference TRBV7-8 and TRBJ2-2): GAGVSQSPRYKVAKRGQDVALRCDPISGHVSLFWYQQALGQGPEFLTYFQNEAQLDKSGLPSDRFFAERPEGSVSTLKIQRTQQEDSAVYLCASSLAGTEDRDTGELFFGEGSRLTVL.

This clonotype occurred a few times. The chain is built from TRBV24-1 and TRBJ1-1; TRBD1 might be the D (5 bases). CDR1 is KGHDR, CDR2 SFDVKD, per germline. Trimming took off 4 bases at V and 3 bases at J, with 14 bases between the two ends. The CDR3 covers 15 residues. CDR3 amino acids: CATSEPGAADTEAFF. CDR3 nucleotides: TGTGCCACCAGTGAGCCCGGGGCAGCCGACACTGAAGCTTTCTTT.

There are a few counts of this clonotype. The chain combines TRBV20-1 with TRBJ2-7, with D maybe TRBD2 (6 bases). The CDR3 length is 12 residues. The germline V and J ends were trimmed by 5 bases and 2 bases, with 10 bases remaining between them. In germline, CDR1 is DFQATT, CDR2 SNEGSKA (reference sequence). CDR3 in amino acids: CSAGRNPYEQYF. CDR3 bases: TGCAGTGCTGGGAGGAACCCCTACGAGCAGTACTTC.

This rearrangement joins TRBV6-6 to TRBJ2-2; TRBD1 matches 9 bases. The V and J ends lost 6 bases and 3 bases, in that order; junction bases with no gene match: 11. The germline V gene encodes CDR1 MNHNY and CDR2 SVGAGI (reference sequence). This CDR3 has 17 amino acids. The chain's CDR3 is CASSPDTGGGYTGELFF. The CDR3 DNA is TGTGCCAGCAGCCCAGATACAGGGGGCGGGTACACCGGGGAGCTGTTTTTT.